A selection of T cell receptor beta chains follows, all from one sample in a study of blood T cell repertoires in COVID-19. Using immunoSEQ multiplex PCR, the repertoire was profiled, and TCRdb retains in-frame clones only, with some absent. The table lists about 180,000 clones, approximately 84% of them singletons. The sequenced sample consisted of peripheral blood. Every receptor here comes from a human donor in a cohort sampled during active COVID-19. CDR3s include the opening cysteine and the closing phenylalanine or tryptophan. Each record gives: D gene, J gene, V gene, CDR3 protein, CDR3 DNA. D genes are given only for firm matches.

D: TRBD2; J: TRBJ2-2; V: TRBV9; CDR3: CASSVAARLARSGELFF; DNA: TGTGCCAGCAGCGTAGCTGCGAGACTAGCTAGGTCCGGGGAGCTGTTTTTT
D: TRBD2; J: TRBJ2-1; V: TRBV6-4; CDR3: CASSGGAYNEQFF; DNA: TGTGCCAGTTCGGGGGGGGCCTACAATGAGCAGTTCTTC
D: TRBD2; J: TRBJ2-7; V: TRBV3-1/TRBV3-2; CDR3: CASSQLGGEFGHEQYF; DNA: TGTGCCAGCAGCCAGCTGGGAGGGGAATTTGGTCACGAGCAGTACTTC
D: TRBD2; J: TRBJ2-2; V: TRBV3-1/TRBV3-2; CDR3: CASSQGLAANTGELFF; DNA: TGTGCCAGCAGCCAGGGACTAGCGGCGAACACCGGGGAGCTGTTTTTT
D: TRBD1; J: TRBJ2-1; V: TRBV7-2; CDR3: CASSLPGQGWEQFF; DNA: TGTGCCAGCAGCTTACCCGGACAGGGTTGGGAGCAGTTCTTC
D: TRBD1; J: TRBJ1-1; V: TRBV6-5; CDR3: CASSSDRGRVTEAFF; DNA: TGTGCCAGCAGTTCGGACAGGGGAAGGGTCACTGAAGCTTTCTTT
D: NA; J: TRBJ2-3; V: TRBV5-1; CDR3: CASTPGGTDTQYF; DNA: TGCGCCAGCACCCCCGGGGGCACAGATACGCAGTATTTT
D: NA; J: TRBJ1-2; V: TRBV5-6; CDR3: CASSLQGTYGYTF; DNA: TGTGCCAGCAGCTTGCAGGGAACCTATGGCTACACCTTC
D: TRBD2; J: TRBJ2-2; V: TRBV9; CDR3: CASSAGGSPTGELFF; DNA: TGTGCCAGCAGCGCCGGGGGGTCTCCGACCGGGGAGCTGTTTTTT
D: NA; J: TRBJ1-2; V: TRBV24-1; CDR3: CATSDLSYRTANYGYTF; DNA: TGTGCCACCAGTGATTTGTCCTATCGAACCGCTAACTATGGCTACACCTTC
D: NA; J: TRBJ1-2; V: TRBV9; CDR3: CASSSERNGYTF; DNA: TGTGCCAGCAGCTCGGAGCGTAATGGCTACACCTTC
D: TRBD1; J: TRBJ2-3; V: TRBV7-9; CDR3: CASSAGTGGTDTQYF; DNA: TGTGCCAGCAGCGCCGGGACAGGAGGCACAGATACGCAGTATTTT
D: NA; J: TRBJ2-1; V: TRBV4-1; CDR3: CASVHPGSQEQFF; DNA: TGCGCCAGCGTTCATCCAGGGTCCCAGGAGCAGTTCTTC
D: TRBD1; J: TRBJ1-4; V: TRBV5-1; CDR3: CASSLGQGSEKLFF; DNA: TGCGCCAGCAGCTTGGGACAGGGAAGTGAAAAACTGTTTTTT
D: NA; J: TRBJ1-2; V: TRBV2; CDR3: CASNQATRSGYTF; DNA: TGTGCCAGCAATCAGGCTACTAGGAGTGGCTACACCTTC
D: NA; J: TRBJ2-4; V: TRBV4-2; CDR3: CASSQGTGPGNIQYF; DNA: TGTGCCAGCAGCCAAGGGACCGGCCCGGGGAACATTCAGTACTTC
D: TRBD2; J: TRBJ2-1; V: TRBV5-1; CDR3: CASSSTGKRGGMDEQFF; DNA: TGCGCCAGCAGCAGTACCGGAAAGCGGGGGGGCATGGATGAGCAGTTCTTC
D: TRBD1; J: TRBJ1-4; V: TRBV5-5; CDR3: CASSMTGYGEKLFF; DNA: TGTGCCAGCAGCATGACAGGGTACGGTGAAAAACTGTTTTTT